These 15 T cell receptor beta chains were sequenced from one sample in a study of T cell responses to AZD1222 COVID-19 vaccine. Assay: immunoSEQ multiplex PCR; the TCRdb copy retains only in-frame clones and omits some. The sample has about 110,000 clones, 85% to 90% seen once. Sample: peripheral blood, taken 28 days after the second AZD1222 dose. The receptors were gathered from an adult who received the AZD1222 COVID-19 vaccine.

With respect to this clone: At one end, the junction sequence differs from germline, possibly due to a read error. The genes are TRBV18 and TRBJ1-5; 8 bases are a match to TRBD1. There are 14 residues in the CDR3. The germline CDR1 and CDR2 sequences are KGHSH and LQKENI. As DNA, the CDR3 is TGTGCCAGCTCACCTGCAGGGGGCAACCAGCCCCAGCATTTT. It specifies CASSPAGGNQPQHF.

The chain couples TRBV5-1 to TRBJ2-1; TRBD2 matches 7 bases. After removal of 0 bases from V and 3 bases from J, the junction contained 6 bases not matched to a gene. This CDR3 is 16 amino acids long. The germline gives CDR1 SGHRS, CDR2 YFSETQ. The CDR3 region is CASSLEGRGNYNEQFF. The CDR3 coding sequence is TGCGCCAGCAGCTTGGAAGGGCGGGGGAACTACAATGAGCAGTTCTTC.

To note about this clone: The sample has other DNA sequences that encode this CDR3 too. The chain employs TRBV18 and TRBJ2-7, with 7 bases lining up with TRBD1. Per germline, CDR1 KGHSH and CDR2 LQKENI. The junction had 5 bases not matched to a gene; V was cut back by 3 bases and J by 3 bases. CDR3 length equals 14 residues. Here the CDR3 reads CASSPRQGVYEQYF. The CDR3 region has the DNA TGTGCCAGCTCACCGAGACAGGGAGTCTACGAGCAGTACTTC.

The rearrangement joins TRBV27 to TRBJ1-3; tentatively, D is TRBD1 (6 bases). Germline loops: CDR1 MNHEY, CDR2 SMNVEV (reference sequence). The CDR3 extends over 14 amino acids. Trimming removed 7 bases from V and 2 bases from J, with 12 bases in between. Here the CDR3 DNA reads TGTGCCAGCAAACCAGGGACAACTGGAAACACCATATATTTT. Its translation: CASKPGTTGNTIYF.

The chain links TRBV18 to TRBJ2-7; D may be TRBD1 (6 bases). This CDR3 region has 13 residues. In germline, CDR1 is KGHSH, CDR2 LQKENI. The germline V and J ends were trimmed by 2 bases and 6 bases, with 11 bases remaining between them. CDR3 in DNA: TGTGCCAGCTCACCATCAGGGGCAATCGAGCAGTACTTC. As protein: CASSPSGAIEQYF. Filled out from reference TRBV18 and TRBJ2-7, the complete variable domain reads NAGVMQNPRHLVRRRGQEARLRCSPMKGHSHVYWYRQLPEEGLKFMVYLQKENIIDESGMPKERFSAEFPKEGPSILRIQQVVRGDSAAYFCASSPSGAIEQYFGPGTRLTVT.

The sample holds a few counts of this clone. The J gene is TRBJ1-2, the V gene TRBV18, with 7 bases fitting TRBD1. V trimming: 2 bases; J trimming: 0 bases; junction bases outside the gene matches: 15. This CDR3 has 19 amino acids. The germline gives CDR1 KGHSH, CDR2 LQKENI. The CDR3 sequence is CASSPFGDPGGKANYGYTF. DNA for the CDR3: TGTGCCAGCTCACCATTCGGCGACCCAGGGGGAAAGGCTAACTATGGCTACACCTTC.

The chain uses TRBV27 and TRBJ2-2; 9 positions match TRBD1. The J segment lost 5 bases and the V segment lost 4 bases, leaving 2 bases of the junction unmatched. The CDR3 spans 14 residues. Germline V gives CDR1 MNHEY, CDR2 SMNVEV (reference sequence). CDR3 loop: CASSWGQGTGELFF. CDR3 coding DNA: TGTGCCAGCAGTTGGGGACAGGGTACCGGGGAGCTGTTTTTT.

In this sample, this clone turned up a few times. The V gene is TRBV11-2, the J gene TRBJ2-7; D call uncertain. The germline V gene encodes CDR1 SGHAT and CDR2 FQNNGV. V was trimmed by 0 bases and J by 1 base, leaving 7 bases between them. The CDR3 is made up of 14 amino acids. Here the CDR3 reads CASSLDPGSYEQYF. DNA for the CDR3: TGTGCCAGCAGCTTAGATCCGGGTTCCTACGAGCAGTACTTC.

The chain uses TRBV11-2 and TRBJ1-2; D remains ambiguous. With 5 bases removed from V and 1 base from J, the gap between germline ends came to 8 bases. The germline gives CDR1 SGHAT, CDR2 FQNNGV. This CDR3 has 13 amino acids. CDR3 loop: CASSQGSNYGYTF. Written as DNA, the CDR3 is TGTGCCAGCAGCCAAGGGAGTAACTATGGCTACACCTTC.

The V and J genes are TRBV28 and TRBJ1-6; D is possibly TRBD1 (5 bases). The germline V gene encodes CDR1 MDHEN and CDR2 SYDVKM. The germline V and J ends were trimmed by 5 bases and 8 bases, with 13 bases remaining between them. The CDR3 loop spans 14 amino acids. The CDR3: CASSPTGNYSPLHF. The CDR3 nucleotides are TGTGCCAGCAGTCCTACAGGCAATTATTCACCCCTCCACTTT.

The chain combines TRBV14 with TRBJ2-5; 11 nucleotides agree with TRBD2. CDR1 is SGHDN, CDR2 FVKESK, per germline. CDR3 length: 16 residues. Trimming cost V 4 bases and J 5 bases; bases outside gene matches: 9. The CDR3 here is CASSPYSGGAGETQYF. In nucleotides, the CDR3 is TGTGCCAGCAGCCCCTATAGCGGGGGGGCCGGGGAGACCCAGTACTTC.

The chain carries TRBV2 and TRBJ1-2; 10 nucleotides line up with TRBD1. Unmatched junction bases numbered 4, after V lost 6 bases and J lost 6 bases. Germline CDR1 SNHLY, CDR2 FYNNEI. This CDR3 comprises 13 residues. CDR3 protein: CASRGQGIHGYTF. CDR3 DNA sequence: TGTGCCAGCAGGGGACAGGGGATACATGGCTACACCTTC. The entire variable domain, with the rest obtained from reference TRBV2 and TRBJ1-2, is as follows: EPEVTQTPSHQVTQMGQEVILRCVPISNHLYFYWYRQILGQKVEFLVSFYNNEISEKSEIFDDQFSVERPDGSNFTLKIRSTKLEDSAMYFCASRGQGIHGYTFGSGTRLTVV.

The chain recombines TRBV5-4 with TRBJ2-3; the D gene could be TRBD1 or TRBD2 (5 bases each). Germline loops: CDR1 SGHNT, CDR2 YYREEE (reference sequence). V was cut by 0 bases and J by 2 bases, with 13 bases left in between. This CDR3 is built from 16 residues. Here the CDR3 DNA reads TGTGCCAGCAGCTTGGTTCTTGGGGGACCCACAGATACGCAGTATTTT. Protein sequence: CASSLVLGGPTDTQYF.

The rearrangement joins TRBV5-1 to TRBJ2-3, with D unclear. V lost 1 base, J lost 2 bases, and 14 bases lay in between. This CDR3 is built from 16 residues. Germline V gene sequence: CDR1 SGHRS, CDR2 YFSETQ. This CDR3 reads CASSLYRPRATDTQYF. The CDR3 coding sequence is TGCGCCAGCAGCTTGTACCGTCCTAGAGCCACAGATACGCAGTATTTT.

The chain joins TRBV16 to TRBJ1-5; D uncertain. The V end lost 2 bases, the J end lost 4 bases, and 9 bases lay between the germline ends. This CDR3 is 14 amino acids long. Germline CDR1 reads KGHSY; CDR2 reads FQNENV. The CDR3 sequence: CASSQDWVNQPQHF. CDR3 nucleotide sequence: TGTGCCAGCAGCCAAGATTGGGTGAATCAGCCCCAGCATTTT.